Presented here are 23 T cell receptor beta chains from one specimen sequenced in a study of cytomegalovirus exposure and HLA in healthy donors. PCR involved 60 Vbeta and 13 Jbeta primers. Produced via immunoSEQ multiplex PCR; TCRdb's table is partial and in-frame only. This sample has 200,000 to 250,000 clones; about 80% occur once, and the top ten carry roughly 2%. The specimen sequenced was PBMCs. Receptor source: a man between 18 and 29 years old in good health and CMV-seronegative.

The chain combines TRBV6-5 with TRBJ2-4; D gene ambiguous. The ends were cut back, 6 bases at V and 5 bases at J, with 11 bases in the middle. This CDR3 is 13 amino acids long. The germline CDR1 and CDR2 sequences are MNHEY and SVGAGI. CDR3 in amino acids: CASSRTTQNIQYF. In nucleotides, the CDR3 is TGTGCCAGCAGCCGTACCACTCAAAACATTCAGTACTTC.

Worth noting for this clone: At one of its ends the junction is not consistent with the germline gene, which may arise from a read error. This sequence joins TRBV7-7 and TRBJ2-5, with 14 bases fitting TRBD2. Per the germline V gene, CDR1 is SSHAT and CDR2 is FNYEAQ (reference sequence). This CDR3 region has 17 residues. The CDR3 nucleotides read TGTGCTAGCAGCTTAGTGACTAGCGGGGGGGCCCAAGAGACCCAGTACTTC. This sequence encodes CASSLVTSGGAQETQYF.

With regard to this clone: Other DNA sequences in this specimen translate into the identical CDR3. The V call is TRBV25-1, the J call TRBJ1-5; maybe TRBD1 (5 bases). The CDR3 sequence is 13 residues long. Germline V gives CDR1 MGHDK, CDR2 SYGVNS. V lost 1 base to trimming and J lost 4 bases, with 5 bases between them. This CDR3 reads CASSESGNQPQHF. CDR3 coding DNA: TGTGCCAGCAGTGAATCAGGGAATCAGCCCCAGCATTTT.

The chain joins TRBV30 to TRBJ2-4; perhaps TRBD1 as D (6 bases). CDR3 length: 13 residues. The germline V gene has CDR1 GTSNPN and CDR2 SVGIG (reference sequence). V was clipped by 5 bases and J by 1 base, with 9 bases between them. DNA of the CDR3: TGTGCCTGGCAGGGGCTTGCCAAAAACATTCAGTACTTC. It translates to CAWQGLAKNIQYF.

This chain connects TRBV7-2 to TRBJ2-2, with 7 bases identical to TRBD1. The CDR3 has 15 residues. Germline V gene sequence: CDR1 SGHTA, CDR2 FQGNSA. With 3 bases clipped from V and 4 bases from J, the junction kept 5 bases outside the gene matches. The CDR3 sequence: CASSFTGASTGELFF. DNA of the CDR3: TGTGCCAGCAGCTTTACAGGGGCGAGCACCGGGGAGCTGTTTTTT.

The V call is TRBV5-1, the J call TRBJ2-5; 11 bases are shared with TRBD2. Losses at the gene ends were 4 bases for V and 3 bases for J; bases not matched to a gene: 5. This CDR3 contains 15 residues. Per germline, CDR1 SGHRS and CDR2 YFSETQ. CDR3 sequence reads: CASSIAGGKEETQYF. Written as DNA, the CDR3 is TGCGCCAGCAGCATAGCGGGGGGGAAGGAAGAGACCCAGTACTTC.

V is TRBV7-2 and J is TRBJ2-1, with D hard to call. V was pared by 6 bases and J by 6 bases, with 15 bases between. The CDR3 consists of 14 residues. Germline V lookup: CDR1 SGHTA, CDR2 FQGNSA. CDR3 residues: CASRQLRQSNEQFF. The DNA for the CDR3 is TGTGCCAGCAGACAGTTAAGGCAATCCAATGAGCAGTTCTTC.

This clone appeared a few times. The gene calls are TRBV6-5 and TRBJ2-7; maybe TRBD1 (6 bases). This CDR3 region has 15 residues. CDR1 and CDR2 (germline): MNHEY, SVGAGI. V lost 4 bases, J lost 1 base, and 14 bases lay in between. In DNA, the CDR3 is TGTGCCAGCAGTTTCCGGGACACCAAATCCTACGAGCAGTACTTC. Its translation: CASSFRDTKSYEQYF.

As to this clone: Other nucleotide sequences in the sample specify the same CDR3. V gene TRBV9 combines with J gene TRBJ2-5; D is perhaps TRBD1 (7 bases). This CDR3 contains 14 residues. The germline gives CDR1 SGDLS, CDR2 YYNGEE. Trimming cost V 0 bases and J 4 bases, with 10 bases left between them. The CDR3 spells CASSVGQGGETQYF. The DNA of the CDR3 is TGTGCCAGCAGCGTAGGCCAGGGGGGAGAGACCCAGTACTTC.

This sequence joins TRBV25-1 and TRBJ1-6, with D tentatively TRBD1 (6 bases). The CDR3 runs to 16 residues. Germline-derived CDR1 and CDR2 are MGHDK and SYGVNS. Trimming stripped 0 bases from V and 6 bases from J, with 12 bases between. The CDR3 region is CASSEYGGAGNSPLHF. CDR3 nucleotides: TGTGCCAGCAGTGAATATGGGGGGGCGGGTAATTCACCCCTCCACTTT.

The chain has TRBV6-5 and TRBJ2-5; D might be TRBD2 (6 bases). Near its end, the DNA agrees better with TRBJ2-7, so the J call may be wrong. This CDR3 is built from 12 residues. CDR1 is MNHEY, CDR2 SVGAGI, per germline. The CDR3 DNA reads as TGTGCCAGCAGGGGGGGAGAGTACGAGCAGTACTTC. Encoded protein: CASRGGEYEQYF.

This clone was observed a handful of times. The chain couples TRBV9 to TRBJ1-4; D is ambiguous. V was trimmed by 0 bases and J by 7 bases, leaving 13 bases between them. Per germline, CDR1 SGDLS and CDR2 YYNGEE. The CDR3 is 15 residues long. CDR3 bases: TGTGCCAGCAGCGTAGGAGTCTCAACCGCTGAAAAACTGTTTTTT. Translated: CASSVGVSTAEKLFF.

The chain carries TRBV2 and TRBJ2-5; tentatively, D is TRBD1 (6 bases). The V gene's germline CDR1 is SNHLY and CDR2 FYNNEI. The V end was cut by 8 bases, the J end by 5 bases, with 18 bases between. The CDR3 loop spans 14 amino acids. CDR3 nucleotide sequence: TGTGCCAGCTCTCGACAGGCCGTTACGGAGACCCAGTACTTC. Translation gives CASSRQAVTETQYF.

The chain is built from TRBV27 and TRBJ2-7; 13 bases match TRBD2. V shed 6 bases, J shed 4 bases, and the junction held 6 bases outside the gene matches. The germline gives CDR1 MNHEY, CDR2 SMNVEV (reference sequence). The CDR3 has 15 residues. The chain's CDR3 is CASSQTSGRSYEQYF. The CDR3, as DNA: TGTGCCAGCAGCCAGACTAGCGGGAGGTCGTACGAGCAGTACTTC.

The chain combines TRBV27 with TRBJ2-3, with D perhaps TRBD2 (6 bases). Trimming took off 10 bases at V and 2 bases at J, with 22 bases between the two ends. Germline CDR1 reads MNHEY; CDR2 reads SMNVEV (reference sequence). The CDR3 runs to 16 residues. The CDR3 nucleotides are TGTGCCACGGCCCTAGTTACGGGGGTGTACACAGATACGCAGTATTTT. Translation gives CATALVTGVYTDTQYF.

This clone was observed a single time. The rearrangement links TRBV27 to TRBJ1-1; 8 bases match TRBD1. The trim removed 2 bases at V and 5 bases at J, leaving 7 bases unmatched. The CDR3 is 15 residues long. The V gene's germline CDR1 is MNHEY and CDR2 SMNVEV (reference sequence). CDR3 DNA sequence: TGTGCCAGCAGTTTAGGGGCAGGGGGCTGGACTGAAGCTTTCTTT. Its translation: CASSLGAGGWTEAFF.

This chain links TRBV28 with TRBJ2-7; no definite D call. Germline lookup yields CDR1 MDHEN and CDR2 SYDVKM. Trimming pared 5 bases from V and 2 bases from J, leaving 10 bases between. The CDR3 length is 13 residues. CDR3 amino acids: CASSQQTPYEQYF. CDR3 sequence (DNA): TGTGCCAGCAGTCAACAGACCCCCTACGAGCAGTACTTC.

The table lists this clone with a few counts. The V call is TRBV9, the J call TRBJ2-1, with 7 bases aligning to TRBD2. In germline, CDR1 is SGDLS, CDR2 YYNGEE. CDR3 length: 19 residues. V dropped 0 bases and J dropped 7; count of bases not matched to a gene: 19. The CDR3 nucleotides read TGTGCCAGCAGCGTAGGGCGAGCGGGGAGTTCAAGGTACGGGAATGAGCAGTTCTTC. Translating gives CASSVGRAGSSRYGNEQFF.

The chain couples TRBV5-3 to TRBJ2-7, with D hard to call. TRBV5-3 is sorted into the ORF group, with uncertain function. V lost 0 bases and J lost 7, with 8 bases in between. The CDR3 runs 12 residues. CDR3 DNA: TGTGCCAGAAGCTTGGACGGTGAGGAGCAGTACTTC. Its protein product is CARSLDGEEQYF.

The V gene is TRBV4-3, the J gene TRBJ2-7, with a possible D match to TRBD1 (5 bases). The CDR3 length is 15 residues. Germline V lookup: CDR1 LGHNA, CDR2 YSLEER. The germline V and J ends were trimmed by 1 base and 2 bases, with 12 bases remaining between them. The CDR3 sequence: CASSQAQGGPYEQYF. The DNA for the CDR3 is TGCGCCAGCAGCCAAGCCCAGGGCGGTCCCTACGAGCAGTACTTC.

This chain connects TRBV7-2 to TRBJ1-6; 7 nucleotides match TRBD1. The length of the CDR3 is 17 residues. Trimming at V came to 5 bases and at J to 0 bases, leaving 7 bases not matched to a gene. CDR1 SGHTA and CDR2 FQGNSA come from the germline V gene. This chain's CDR3 is CASSPDRASSYNSPLHF. As DNA, the CDR3 is TGTGCCAGCAGCCCAGACAGGGCTAGCTCCTATAATTCACCCCTCCACTTT.

The chain employs TRBV6-5 and TRBJ2-3, with TRBD1 identical over 7 bases. Germline lookup yields CDR1 MNHEY and CDR2 SVGAGI. V dropped 8 bases and J dropped 2; count of bases not matched to a gene: 10. The CDR3 runs 15 residues. The CDR3 reads CASGMGQTITDTQYF. The CDR3, as DNA: TGTGCCAGCGGCATGGGACAGACGATCACAGATACGCAGTATTTT.

V gene TRBV6-6 combines with J gene TRBJ1-5, with 7 bases lining up with TRBD1. CDR3 length: 16 amino acids. With 5 bases clipped from V and 1 base from J, the junction kept 8 bases outside the gene matches. CDR1 and CDR2 (germline): MNHNY, SVGAGI (reference sequence). CDR3 sequence (DNA): TGTGCCAGCAGTCAGGGGACAGAGTGGAGCAATCAGCCCCAGCATTTT. Translated: CASSQGTEWSNQPQHF.